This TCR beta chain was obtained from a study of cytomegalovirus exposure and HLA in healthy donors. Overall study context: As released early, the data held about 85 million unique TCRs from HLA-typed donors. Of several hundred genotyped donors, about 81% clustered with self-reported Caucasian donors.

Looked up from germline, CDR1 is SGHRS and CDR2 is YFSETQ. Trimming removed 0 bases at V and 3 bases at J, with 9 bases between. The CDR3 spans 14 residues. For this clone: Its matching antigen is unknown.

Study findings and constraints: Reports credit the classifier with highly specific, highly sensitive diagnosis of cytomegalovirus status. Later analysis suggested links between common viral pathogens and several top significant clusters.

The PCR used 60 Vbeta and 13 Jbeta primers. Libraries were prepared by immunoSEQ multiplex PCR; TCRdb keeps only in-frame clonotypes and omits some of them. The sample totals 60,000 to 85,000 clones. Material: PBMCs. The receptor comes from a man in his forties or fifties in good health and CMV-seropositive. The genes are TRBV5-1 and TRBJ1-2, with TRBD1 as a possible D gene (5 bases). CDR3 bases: TGCGCCAGCAGCTTGGCCGTGACAGACTATGGCTACACCTTC. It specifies CASSLAVTDYGYTF.